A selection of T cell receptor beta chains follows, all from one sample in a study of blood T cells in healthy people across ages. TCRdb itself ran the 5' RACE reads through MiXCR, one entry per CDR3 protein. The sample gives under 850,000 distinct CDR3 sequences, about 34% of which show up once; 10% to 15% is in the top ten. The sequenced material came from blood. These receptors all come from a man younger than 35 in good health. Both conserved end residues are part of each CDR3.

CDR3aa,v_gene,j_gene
CASKRSSYNSPLHF,TRBV14,TRBJ1-6
CASSLKGGDRINEQYF,TRBV12-3/TRBV12-4,TRBJ2-7
CASSAGGTYNEQFF,TRBV9,TRBJ2-1
CASSGGASGARPQYF,TRBV25-1,TRBJ2-5
CASSQAPGQIEKLFF,TRBV14,TRBJ1-4
CASSPGTGSSYNSPLHF,TRBV5-1,TRBJ1-6
CATSSGKYNEQFF,TRBV15,TRBJ2-1
CASSEFKVPGYNEQFF,TRBV2,TRBJ2-1
CASSEDSGIYNEQFF,TRBV6-1,TRBJ2-1
CAISDPGVAKNIQYF,TRBV10-3,TRBJ2-4
CASTKITGTGELFF,TRBV12-3/TRBV12-4,TRBJ2-2
CASSPQGARGANVLTF,TRBV12-3/TRBV12-4,TRBJ2-6
CASSHVAAGEAFF,TRBV4-1,TRBJ1-1
CAISESVGANTGELFF,TRBV10-3,TRBJ2-2
CASSPGASNQPQHF,TRBV7-8,TRBJ1-5
CGASQTGRISTEAFF,TRBV20-1,TRBJ1-1
CASSQGQPLDEQFF,TRBV4-1,TRBJ2-1
CASTCTDEKLFF,TRBV21-1,TRBJ1-4
CSASHVDSPSYEQYF,TRBV20-1,TRBJ2-7
CASSLGGGGPGEGYTF,TRBV7-2,TRBJ1-2
CASSSPGTGSQETQYF,TRBV13,TRBJ2-5
CSARDAGGLEKLFF,TRBV20-1,TRBJ1-4
CASSPGTEPEAFF,TRBV3-1,TRBJ1-1
CATSREYGGLHNEQFF,TRBV15,TRBJ2-1
CSAELVNGQFF,TRBV20-1,TRBJ2-1
CSAPHGGSYGYTF,TRBV20-1,TRBJ1-2
CASSTSSLLGPGYGYTF,TRBV7-2,TRBJ1-2
CSAREASGNQETQYF,TRBV20-1,TRBJ2-5